This T cell receptor beta chain was recorded in a study of blood T cell repertoires in COVID-19. Across the study: Samples came from the United States, Italy and Spain, spanning acute and convalescent COVID-19.

TCRdb keeps only in-frame clones here, not all; method: immunoSEQ multiplex PCR. The sample includes 20,000 to 30,000 clones, roughly 89% seen only once; the top ten take around 1.7%. Sequenced input: peripheral blood. This sequence was found in a woman in her sixties or seventies with active COVID-19.

The CDR3: CASSPWTASYEQYF. In nucleotides, the CDR3 is TGCGCCAGCAGCCCCTGGACTGCATCCTACGAGCAGTACTTC. The genes are TRBV5-1 and TRBJ2-7, with a tentative D call TRBD2 (5 bases). V was shortened by 4 bases and J by 1 base, with 12 bases between the two germline ends. The CDR3 runs to 14 residues. CDR1 and CDR2 from the germline V gene are SGHRS and YFSETQ.